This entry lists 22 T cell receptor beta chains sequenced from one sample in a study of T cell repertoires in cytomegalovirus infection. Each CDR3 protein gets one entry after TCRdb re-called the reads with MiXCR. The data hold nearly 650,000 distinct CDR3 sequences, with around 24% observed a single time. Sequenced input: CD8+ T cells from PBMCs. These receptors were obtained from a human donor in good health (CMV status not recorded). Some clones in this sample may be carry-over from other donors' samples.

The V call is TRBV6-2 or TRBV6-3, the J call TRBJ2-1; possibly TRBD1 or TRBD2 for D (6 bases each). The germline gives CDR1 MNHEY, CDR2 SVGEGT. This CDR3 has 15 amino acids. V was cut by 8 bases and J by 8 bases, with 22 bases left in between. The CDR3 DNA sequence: TGTGCCAGCCAATGGTGGGGGGCCCCCTCGGATGAGCAGTTCTTC. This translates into CASQWWGAPSDEQFF.

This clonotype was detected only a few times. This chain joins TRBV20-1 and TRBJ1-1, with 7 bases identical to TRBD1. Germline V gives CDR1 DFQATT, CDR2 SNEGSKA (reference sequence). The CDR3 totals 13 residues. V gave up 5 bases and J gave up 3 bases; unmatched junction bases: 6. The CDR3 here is CSALTGADTEAFF. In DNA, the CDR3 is TGCAGTGCTTTAACAGGGGCCGACACTGAAGCTTTCTTT.

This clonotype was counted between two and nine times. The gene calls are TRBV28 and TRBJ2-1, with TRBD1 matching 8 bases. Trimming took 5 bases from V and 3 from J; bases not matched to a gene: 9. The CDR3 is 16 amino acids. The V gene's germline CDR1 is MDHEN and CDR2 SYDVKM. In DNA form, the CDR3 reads TGTGCCAGCAGTCCACGGACAGGGAGGTTCTACAATGAGCAGTTCTTC. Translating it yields CASSPRTGRFYNEQFF. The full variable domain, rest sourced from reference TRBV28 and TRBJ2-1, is DVKVTQSSRYLVKRTGEKVFLECVQDMDHENMFWYRQDPGLGLRLIYFSYDVKMKEKGDIPEGYSVSREKKERFSLILESASTNQTSMYLCASSPRTGRFYNEQFFGPGTRLTVL.

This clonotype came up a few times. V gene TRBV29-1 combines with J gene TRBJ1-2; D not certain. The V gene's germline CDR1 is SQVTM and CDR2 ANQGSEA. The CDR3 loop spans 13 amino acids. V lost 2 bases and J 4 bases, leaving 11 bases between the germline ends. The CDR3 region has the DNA TGCAGCGTTGAACCAGGAGACGGCTATGGCTACACCTTC. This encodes CSVEPGDGYGYTF.

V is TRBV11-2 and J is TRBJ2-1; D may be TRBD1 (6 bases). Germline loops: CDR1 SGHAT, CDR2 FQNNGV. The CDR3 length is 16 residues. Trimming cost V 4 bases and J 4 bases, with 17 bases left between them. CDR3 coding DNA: TGTGCCAGCAGCTCCCGCCGGGACAAAAATTACAATGAGCAGTTCTTC. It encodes CASSSRRDKNYNEQFF.

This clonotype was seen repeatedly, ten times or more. The CDR3 nucleotides are TGTGCCAGCAGGAACGAGGTCTCTGGGGCCAACGTCCTGACTTTC. It is translated as CASRNEVSGANVLTF. The chain uses TRBV7-6 and TRBJ2-6, with no clear D. The CDR3 length is 15 residues. V was clipped by 6 bases and J by 0 bases, with 9 bases between them. Germline CDR1 reads SGHVS; CDR2 reads FNYEAQ.

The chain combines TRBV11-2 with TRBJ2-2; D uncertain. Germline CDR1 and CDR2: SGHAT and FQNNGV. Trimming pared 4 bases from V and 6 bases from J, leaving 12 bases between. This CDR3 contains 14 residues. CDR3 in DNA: TGTGCCAGCAGCTATAGCAGGTTCCCCGGGGAGCTGTTTTTT. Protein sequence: CASSYSRFPGELFF.

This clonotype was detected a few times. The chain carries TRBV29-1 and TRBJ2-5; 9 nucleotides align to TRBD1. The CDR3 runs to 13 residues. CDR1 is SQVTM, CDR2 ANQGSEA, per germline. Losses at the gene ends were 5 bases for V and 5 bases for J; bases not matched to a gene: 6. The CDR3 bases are TGCAGCGTTTTAACCGGGACAGGGGAGACCCAGTACTTC. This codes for CSVLTGTGETQYF.

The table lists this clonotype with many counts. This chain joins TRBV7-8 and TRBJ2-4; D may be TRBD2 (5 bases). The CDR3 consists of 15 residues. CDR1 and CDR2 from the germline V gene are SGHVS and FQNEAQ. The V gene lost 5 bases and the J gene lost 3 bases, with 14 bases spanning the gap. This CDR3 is CASSLSGNYKNIQYF. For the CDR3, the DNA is TGTGCCAGCAGCCTCTCGGGAAACTACAAAAACATTCAGTACTTC.

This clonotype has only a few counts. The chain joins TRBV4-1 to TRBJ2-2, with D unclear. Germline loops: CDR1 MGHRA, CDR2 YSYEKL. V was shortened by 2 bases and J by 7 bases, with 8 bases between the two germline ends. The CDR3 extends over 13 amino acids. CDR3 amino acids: CASSQHVFGELFF. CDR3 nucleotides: TGCGCCAGCAGCCAACACGTATTCGGGGAGCTGTTTTTT.

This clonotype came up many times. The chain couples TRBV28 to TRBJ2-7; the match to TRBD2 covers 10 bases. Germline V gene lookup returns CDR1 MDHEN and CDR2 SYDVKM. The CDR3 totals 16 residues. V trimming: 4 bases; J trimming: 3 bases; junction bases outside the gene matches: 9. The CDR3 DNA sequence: TGTGCCAGCAGTTCCAGCCTAGCGGGGGCCCGCTACGAGCAGTACGTC. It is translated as CASSSSLAGARYEQYV.

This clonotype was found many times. CDR3 amino acids: CASSGTHYEQYF. In DNA form, the CDR3 reads TGTGCCAGCAGTGGAACTCACTACGAGCAGTACTTC. This rearrangement joins TRBV25-1 to TRBJ2-7; D is unresolved. The CDR3 covers 12 residues. The germline gives CDR1 MGHDK, CDR2 SYGVNS. V lost 4 bases and J lost 3, with 7 bases in between.

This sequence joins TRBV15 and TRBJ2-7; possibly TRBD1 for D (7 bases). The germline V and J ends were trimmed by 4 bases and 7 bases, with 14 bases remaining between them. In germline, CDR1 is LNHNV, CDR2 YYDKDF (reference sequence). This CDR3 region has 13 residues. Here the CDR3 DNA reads TGTGCCACCAGCAAGGAGGGGGCTTGGGAGCAGTACTTC. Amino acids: CATSKEGAWEQYF.

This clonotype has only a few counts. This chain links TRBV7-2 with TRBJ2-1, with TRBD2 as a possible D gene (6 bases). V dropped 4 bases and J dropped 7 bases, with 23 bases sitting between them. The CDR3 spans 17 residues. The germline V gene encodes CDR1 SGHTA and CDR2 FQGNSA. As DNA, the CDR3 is TGTGCCAGCAGCTGGGGGTACGGGGGAAGCTTTAGGAATGAGCAGTTCTTC. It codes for CASSWGYGGSFRNEQFF. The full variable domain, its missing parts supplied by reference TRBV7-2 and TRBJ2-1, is GAGVSQSPSNKVTEKGKDVELRCDPISGHTALYWYRQSLGQGLEFLIYFQGNSAPDKSGLPSDRFSAERTGGSVSTLTIQRTQQEDSAVYLCASSWGYGGSFRNEQFFGPGTRLTVL.

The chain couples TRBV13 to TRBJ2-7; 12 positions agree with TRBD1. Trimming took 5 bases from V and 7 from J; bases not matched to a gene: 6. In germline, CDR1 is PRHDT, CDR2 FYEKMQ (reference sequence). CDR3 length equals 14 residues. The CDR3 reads CASSNRDRGLEQYF. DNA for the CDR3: TGTGCCAGCAGCAACCGGGACAGGGGGCTTGAGCAGTACTTC.

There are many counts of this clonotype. The CDR3 bases are TGTGCCAGCAGCGGTTACCAGGGGGGCTCTGGGGCCAACGTCCTGACTTTC. Translation: CASSGYQGGSGANVLTF. The V call is TRBV7-9, the J call TRBJ2-6; TRBD1 is a possible D gene (7 bases). This CDR3 spans 17 amino acids. V was trimmed by 5 bases and J by 0 bases, leaving 14 bases between them. The germline V gene encodes CDR1 SEHNR and CDR2 FQNEAQ (reference sequence). Full variable domain (rest looked up from reference TRBV7-9 and TRBJ2-6): DTGVSQNPRHKITKRGQNVTFRCDPISEHNRLYWYRQTLGQGPEFLTYFQNEAQLEKSRLLSDRFSAERPKGSFSTLEIQRTEQGDSAMYLCASSGYQGGSGANVLTFGAGSRLTVL.

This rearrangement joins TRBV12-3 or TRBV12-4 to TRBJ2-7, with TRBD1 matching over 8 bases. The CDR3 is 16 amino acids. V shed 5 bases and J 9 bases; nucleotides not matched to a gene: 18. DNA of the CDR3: TGTGCCAGCAGTCCCCGACAGGGGCTCGGGCTTACGCGGCAGTACGTC. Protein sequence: CASSPRQGLGLTRQYV.

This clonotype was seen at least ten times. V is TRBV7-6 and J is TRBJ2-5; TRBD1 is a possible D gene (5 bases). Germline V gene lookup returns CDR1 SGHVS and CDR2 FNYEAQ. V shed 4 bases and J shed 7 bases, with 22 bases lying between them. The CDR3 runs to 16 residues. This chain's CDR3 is CASSSLPQGGERTQYF. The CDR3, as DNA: TGTGCCAGCAGCTCCCTACCCCAGGGTGGAGAGAGGACCCAGTACTTC.

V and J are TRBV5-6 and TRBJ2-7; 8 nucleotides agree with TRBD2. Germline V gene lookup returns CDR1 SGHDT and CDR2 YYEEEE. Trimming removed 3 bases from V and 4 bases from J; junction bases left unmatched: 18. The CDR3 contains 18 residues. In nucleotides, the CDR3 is TGTGCCAGCAGCTACGCGGGGGGCGCATCGCATAGTGATTACGAGCAGTACGTC. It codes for CASSYAGGASHSDYEQYV.

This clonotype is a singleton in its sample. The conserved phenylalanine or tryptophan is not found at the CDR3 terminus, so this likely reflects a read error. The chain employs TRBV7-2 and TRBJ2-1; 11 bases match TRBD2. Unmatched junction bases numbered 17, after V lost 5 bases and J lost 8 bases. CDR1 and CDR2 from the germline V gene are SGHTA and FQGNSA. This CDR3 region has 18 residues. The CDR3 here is CASSPARIAGGPRYEQFS. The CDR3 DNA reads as TGTGCCAGCAGCCCAGCGAGAATAGCGGGGGGGCCGAGGTATGAGCAGTTCTCC.

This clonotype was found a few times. The CDR3 spells CASSFLTTNTGELFF. The CDR3, as DNA: TGTGCCAGCAGCTTCCTGACTACGAACACCGGGGAGCTGTTTTTT. The chain uses TRBV13 and TRBJ2-2, with TRBD2 as a possible D gene (5 bases). The CDR3 has 15 residues. The ends were cut back, 3 bases at V and 0 bases at J, with 8 bases in the middle. The germline V gene has CDR1 PRHDT and CDR2 FYEKMQ (reference sequence). Supplemented by reference TRBV13 and TRBJ2-2, the full variable domain reads AAGVIQSPRHLIKEKRETATLKCYPIPRHDTVYWYQQGPGQDPQFLISFYEKMQSDKGSIPDRFSAQQFSDYHSELNMSSLELGDSALYFCASSFLTTNTGELFFGEGSRLTVL.

In DNA form, the CDR3 reads TGTGCCAGCAACTTCAACGTGGGGTTGAACACTGAAGCTTTCTTT. Protein product: CASNFNVGLNTEAFF. The genes are TRBV6-1 and TRBJ1-1; D not resolved. Germline V gene data show CDR1 as MNHNS and CDR2 as SASEGT. The V end was cut by 7 bases, the J end by 0 bases, with 15 bases between. The CDR3 consists of 15 residues.